This TCR beta chain was captured in a study of blood T cell repertoires in COVID-19. The table lists this clone with a count of one. Here immunoSEQ multiplex PCR was the method, and the copy in TCRdb shows in-frame clones only, minus some. The sample includes more than 100,000 clones, approximately 81% seen only once; the top ten take 8% to 9.5%. V lost 7 bases, J lost 8 bases, and 18 bases lay in between. The V gene's germline CDR1 is MDHEN and CDR2 SYDVKM. The CDR3 is 15 amino acids. V is TRBV28 and J is TRBJ1-6, with D possibly TRBD1 on 5 matching bases. This clonotype originated in a woman in her sixties with active or convalescent COVID-19. Sequenced input: peripheral blood. CDR3 protein: CASTTSTALDSPLHF. The CDR3 nucleotides are TGTGCCAGCACGACTTCGACAGCGTTGGATTCACCCCTCCACTTT.